This paragraph covers one T cell receptor beta chain sequence. Its antigen is still unknown. The primer mix had 60 Vbeta and 13 Jbeta primers. The table came from immunoSEQ multiplex PCR; TCRdb's copy has only in-frame clones and leaves some out. The sample contains about 200,000 clones, around nine tenths of which appear only once. This entry belongs to a study of cytomegalovirus exposure and HLA in healthy donors. Study-wide results and caveats: Per a later analysis, HLA-associated TCR beta chains showed more clonal expansion than other, equally common TCR beta chains.

CDR1 and CDR2 from the germline V gene are LGHNA and YNFKEQ. V shed 4 bases, J shed 6 bases, and the junction held 0 bases outside the gene matches. This CDR3 region has 12 residues. Material: PBMCs. The chain recombines TRBV4-2 with TRBJ2-3; 8 bases fit TRBD2. The source is a woman aged 30 to 39 in good health and CMV-seronegative. The CDR3 here is CASSRGGDTQYF. The CDR3 DNA is TGTGCCAGCAGCCGCGGGGGGGATACGCAGTATTTT.